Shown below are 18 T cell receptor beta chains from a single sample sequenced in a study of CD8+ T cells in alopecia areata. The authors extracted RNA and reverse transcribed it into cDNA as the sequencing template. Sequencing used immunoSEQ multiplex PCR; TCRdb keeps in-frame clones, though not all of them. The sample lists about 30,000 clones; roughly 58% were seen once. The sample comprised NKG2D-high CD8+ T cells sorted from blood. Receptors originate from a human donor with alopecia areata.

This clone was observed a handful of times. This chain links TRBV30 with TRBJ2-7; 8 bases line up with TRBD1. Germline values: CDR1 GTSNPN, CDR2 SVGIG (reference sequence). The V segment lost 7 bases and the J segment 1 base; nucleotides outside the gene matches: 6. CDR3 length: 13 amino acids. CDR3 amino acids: CASSGGASYEQYF. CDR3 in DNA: TGTGCCTCTTCAGGGGGCGCATCCTACGAGCAGTACTTC. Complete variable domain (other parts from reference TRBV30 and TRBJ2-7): SQTIHQWPATLVQPVGSPLSLECTVEGTSNPNLYWYRQAAGRGLQLLFYSVGIGQISSEVPQNLSASRPQDRQFILSSKKLLLSDSGFYLCASSGGASYEQYFGPGTRLTVT.

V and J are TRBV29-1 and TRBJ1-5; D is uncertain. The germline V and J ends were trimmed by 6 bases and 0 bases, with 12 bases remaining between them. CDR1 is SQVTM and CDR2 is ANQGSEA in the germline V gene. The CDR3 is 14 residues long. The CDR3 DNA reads TGCAGCGTCGCGGGAGACCATAGCAATCAGCCCCAGCATTTT. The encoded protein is CSVAGDHSNQPQHF.

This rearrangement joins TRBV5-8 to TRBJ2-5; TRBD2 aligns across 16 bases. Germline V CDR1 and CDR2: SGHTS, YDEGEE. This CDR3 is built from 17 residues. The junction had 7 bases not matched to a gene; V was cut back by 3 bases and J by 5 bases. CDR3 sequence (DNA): TGTGCCAGCAGCTGGGGACTAGCGGGGGGGACGCAGGAGACCCAGTACTTC. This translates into CASSWGLAGGTQETQYF.

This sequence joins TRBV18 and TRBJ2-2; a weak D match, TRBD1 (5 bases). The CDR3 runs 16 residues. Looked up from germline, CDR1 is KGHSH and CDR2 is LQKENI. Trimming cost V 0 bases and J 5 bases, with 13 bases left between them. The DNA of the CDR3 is TGTGCCAGCTCACCACCTAGGGGTCACGGTACCGGGGAGCTGTTTTTT. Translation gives CASSPPRGHGTGELFF.

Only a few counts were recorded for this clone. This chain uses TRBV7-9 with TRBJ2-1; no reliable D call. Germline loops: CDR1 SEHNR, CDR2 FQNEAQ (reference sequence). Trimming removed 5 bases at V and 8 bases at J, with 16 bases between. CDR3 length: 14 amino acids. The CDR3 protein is CASSTYLVRDEQFF. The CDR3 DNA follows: TGTGCCAGCAGCACATACCTCGTACGGGATGAGCAGTTCTTC.

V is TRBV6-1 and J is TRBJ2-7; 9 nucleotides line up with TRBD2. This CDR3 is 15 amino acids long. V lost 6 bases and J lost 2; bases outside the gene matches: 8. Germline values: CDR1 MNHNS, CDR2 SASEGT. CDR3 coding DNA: TGTGCCAGCAGCGTGCGACTAGCGGCAACCTACGAGCAGTACTTC. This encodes CASSVRLAATYEQYF.

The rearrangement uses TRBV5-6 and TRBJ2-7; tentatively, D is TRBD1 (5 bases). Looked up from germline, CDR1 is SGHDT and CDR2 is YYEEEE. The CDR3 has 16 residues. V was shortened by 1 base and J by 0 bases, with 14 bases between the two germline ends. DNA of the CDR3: TGTGCCAGCAGCTTGTTACTTCAGGGTATCTCCTACGAGCAGTACTTC. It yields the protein CASSLLLQGISYEQYF.

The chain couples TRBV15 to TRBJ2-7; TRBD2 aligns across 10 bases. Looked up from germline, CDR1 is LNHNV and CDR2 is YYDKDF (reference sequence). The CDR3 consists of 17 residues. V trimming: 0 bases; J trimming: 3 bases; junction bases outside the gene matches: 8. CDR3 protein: CATSRDSSGGAFYEQYF. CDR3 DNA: TGTGCCACCAGCAGAGATTCAAGCGGGGGGGCGTTCTACGAGCAGTACTTC.

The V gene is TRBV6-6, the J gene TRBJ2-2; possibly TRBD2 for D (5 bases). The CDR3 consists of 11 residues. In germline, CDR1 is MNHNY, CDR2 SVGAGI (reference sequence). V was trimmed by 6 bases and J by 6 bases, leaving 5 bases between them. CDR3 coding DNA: TGTGCCAGCAGGCGGGCCGGGGAGCTGTTTTTT. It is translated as CASRRAGELFF.

This chain's CDR3 is CASSFTGGTRIETQYF. CDR3 nucleotide sequence: TGTGCCAGCAGCTTCACAGGGGGCACTAGGATAGAGACCCAGTACTTC. The V gene is TRBV7-9, the J gene TRBJ2-5; TRBD1 matches 9 bases. Germline assignment: CDR1 SEHNR and CDR2 FQNEAQ (reference sequence). The V gene end was trimmed by 3 bases and the J gene end by 4 bases; junction bases not matched to a gene: 9. The CDR3 runs to 16 residues.

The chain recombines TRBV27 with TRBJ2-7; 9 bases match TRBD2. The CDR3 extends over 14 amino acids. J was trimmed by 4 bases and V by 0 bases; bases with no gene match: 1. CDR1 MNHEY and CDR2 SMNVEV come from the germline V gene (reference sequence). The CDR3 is CASSLSGLAYEQYF. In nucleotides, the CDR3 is TGTGCCAGCAGTTTATCAGGACTAGCGTACGAGCAGTACTTC.

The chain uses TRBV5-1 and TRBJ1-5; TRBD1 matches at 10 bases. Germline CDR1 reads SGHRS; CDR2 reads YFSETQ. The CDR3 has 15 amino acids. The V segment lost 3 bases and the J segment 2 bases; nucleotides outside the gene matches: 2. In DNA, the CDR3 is TGCGCCAGCAGCTGGGGGACAGGGGGCAATCAGCCCCAGCATTTT. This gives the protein CASSWGTGGNQPQHF.

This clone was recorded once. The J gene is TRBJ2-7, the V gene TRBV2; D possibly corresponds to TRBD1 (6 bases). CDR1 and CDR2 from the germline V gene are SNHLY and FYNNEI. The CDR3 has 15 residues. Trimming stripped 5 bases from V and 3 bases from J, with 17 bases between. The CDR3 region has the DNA TGTGCCAGCAGTCCGGACAGCTTCGGTGGCTACGAGCAGTACTTC. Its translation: CASSPDSFGGYEQYF.

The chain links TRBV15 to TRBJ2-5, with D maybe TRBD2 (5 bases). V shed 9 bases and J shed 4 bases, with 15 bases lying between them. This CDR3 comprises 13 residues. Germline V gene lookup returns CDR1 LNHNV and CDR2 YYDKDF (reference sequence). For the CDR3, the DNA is TGTGCCACTCAAATGCCTAGCCGAGAGACCCAGTACTTC. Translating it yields CATQMPSRETQYF.

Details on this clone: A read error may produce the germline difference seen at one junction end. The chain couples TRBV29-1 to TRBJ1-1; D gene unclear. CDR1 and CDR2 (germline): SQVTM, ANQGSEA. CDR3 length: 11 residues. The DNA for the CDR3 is TGCAGCGTTGACAGAGACACTGCAGCTTTCTTT. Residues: CSVDRDTAAFF.

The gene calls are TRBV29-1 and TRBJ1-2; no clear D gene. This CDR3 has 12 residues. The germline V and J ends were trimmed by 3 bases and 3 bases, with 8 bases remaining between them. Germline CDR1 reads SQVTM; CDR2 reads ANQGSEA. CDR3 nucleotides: TGCAGCGTTGACTCCGTCCACTATGGCTACACCTTC. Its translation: CSVDSVHYGYTF.

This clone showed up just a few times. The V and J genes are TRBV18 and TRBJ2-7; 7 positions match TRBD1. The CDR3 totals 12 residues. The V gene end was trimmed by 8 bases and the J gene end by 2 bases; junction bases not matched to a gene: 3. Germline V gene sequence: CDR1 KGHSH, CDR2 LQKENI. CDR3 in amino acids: CASTDRAYEQYF. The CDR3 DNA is TGTGCCAGCACCGACAGGGCCTACGAGCAGTACTTC.

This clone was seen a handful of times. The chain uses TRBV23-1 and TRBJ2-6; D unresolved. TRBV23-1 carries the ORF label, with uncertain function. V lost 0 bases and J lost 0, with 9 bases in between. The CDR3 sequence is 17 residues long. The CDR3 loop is CASSQSLDSSGANVLTF. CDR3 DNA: TGCGCCAGCAGTCAATCCCTTGACTCCTCTGGGGCCAACGTCCTGACTTTC.